This T cell receptor beta chain came from a study of blood T cell repertoires in COVID-19. Overall study context: COVID-19 samples from acute and convalescent phases originated in the United States, Italy and Spain. PBMCs, B-cell-depleted T cells, or T cells were the source of the cDNA or gDNA that made up the material.

The recovered donors of Cohort 3 showed two negative PCRs, clearance, or symptom resolution. Original processing methods: Amplifying reference gene primers gave estimates of nucleated cell counts. The table came from immunoSEQ multiplex PCR; TCRdb's copy has only in-frame clones and leaves some out. V, J and clone size derive from that table, while D and trimming were established from the DNA sequence. The data hold around 300,000 clones, with 70% to 90% observed a single time. This clone came up a few times. V lost 11 bases to trimming and J lost 4 bases; unmatched junction nucleotides: 10. Germline CDR1 reads WSHSY; CDR2 reads SAAADI. CDR3 length: 14 amino acids.

The V gene is TRBV10-2, the J gene TRBJ2-3; 9 nucleotides agree with TRBD2. The origin of this receptor is a young woman who had recovered from COVID-19. The specimen sequenced was PBMCs or T cells enriched from blood (not recorded which). Here the CDR3 reads CAGKERGDPDTQYF. CDR3 in DNA: TGCGCCGGAAAGGAGCGGGGGGACCCAGATACGCAGTATTTT.